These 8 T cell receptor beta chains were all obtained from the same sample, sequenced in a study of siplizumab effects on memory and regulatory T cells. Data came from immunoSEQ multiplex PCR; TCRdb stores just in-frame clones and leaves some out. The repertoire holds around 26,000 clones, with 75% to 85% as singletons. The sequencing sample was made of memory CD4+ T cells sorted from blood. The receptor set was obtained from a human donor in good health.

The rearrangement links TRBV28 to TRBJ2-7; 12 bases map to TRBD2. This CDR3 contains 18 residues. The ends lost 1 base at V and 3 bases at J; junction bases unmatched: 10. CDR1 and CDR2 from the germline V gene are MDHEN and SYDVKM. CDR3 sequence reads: CASSLLASGRARRYEQYF. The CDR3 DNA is TGTGCCAGCAGTTTATTAGCTAGCGGGAGGGCCAGACGCTACGAGCAGTACTTC. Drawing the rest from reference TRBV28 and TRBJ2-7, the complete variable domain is DVKVTQSSRYLVKRTGEKVFLECVQDMDHENMFWYRQDPGLGLRLIYFSYDVKMKEKGDIPEGYSVSREKKERFSLILESASTNQTSMYLCASSLLASGRARRYEQYFGPGTRLTVT.

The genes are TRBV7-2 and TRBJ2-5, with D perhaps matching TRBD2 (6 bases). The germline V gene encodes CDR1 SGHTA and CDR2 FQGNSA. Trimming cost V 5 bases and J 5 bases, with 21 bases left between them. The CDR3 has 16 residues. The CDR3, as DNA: TGTGCCAGCAGCCCCCCTGGGGACTCGCGGCGGGAGACCCAGTACTTC. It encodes CASSPPGDSRRETQYF.

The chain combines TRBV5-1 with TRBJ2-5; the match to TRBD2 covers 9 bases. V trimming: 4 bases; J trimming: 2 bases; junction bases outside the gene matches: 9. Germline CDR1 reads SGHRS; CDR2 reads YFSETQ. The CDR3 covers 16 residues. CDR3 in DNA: TGCGCCAGCAGCCTTGGGTGGCTAGCGGGACAAGAGACCCAGTACTTC. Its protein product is CASSLGWLAGQETQYF. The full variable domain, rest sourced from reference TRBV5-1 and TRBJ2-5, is KAGVTQTPRYLIKTRGQQVTLSCSPISGHRSVSWYQQTPGQGLQFLFEYFSETQRNKGNFPGRFSGRQFSNSRSEMNVSTLELGDSALYLCASSLGWLAGQETQYFGPGTRLLVL.

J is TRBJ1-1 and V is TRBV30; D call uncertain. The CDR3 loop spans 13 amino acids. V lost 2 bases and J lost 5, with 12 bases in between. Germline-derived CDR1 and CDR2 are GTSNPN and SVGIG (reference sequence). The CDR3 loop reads CAWSKDLDTEAFF. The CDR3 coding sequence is TGTGCCTGGAGTAAGGATTTGGATACTGAAGCTTTCTTT. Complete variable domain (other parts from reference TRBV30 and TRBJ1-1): SQTIHQWPATLVQPVGSPLSLECTVEGTSNPNLYWYRQAAGRGLQLLFYSVGIGQISSEVPQNLSASRPQDRQFILSSKKLLLSDSGFYLCAWSKDLDTEAFFGQGTRLTVV.

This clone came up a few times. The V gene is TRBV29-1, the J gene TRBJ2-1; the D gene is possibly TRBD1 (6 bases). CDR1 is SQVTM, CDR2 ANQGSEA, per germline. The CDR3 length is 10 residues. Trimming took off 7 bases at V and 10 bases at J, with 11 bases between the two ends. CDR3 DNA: TGCAGCGCCGGCGACAGGGAGCAGTTCTTC. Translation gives CSAGDREQFF.

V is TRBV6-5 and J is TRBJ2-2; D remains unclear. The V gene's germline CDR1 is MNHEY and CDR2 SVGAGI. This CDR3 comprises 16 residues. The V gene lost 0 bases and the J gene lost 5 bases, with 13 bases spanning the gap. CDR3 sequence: CASSYSSGSATGELFF. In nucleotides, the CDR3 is TGTGCCAGCAGTTACTCGAGTGGGTCGGCGACCGGGGAGCTGTTTTTT.

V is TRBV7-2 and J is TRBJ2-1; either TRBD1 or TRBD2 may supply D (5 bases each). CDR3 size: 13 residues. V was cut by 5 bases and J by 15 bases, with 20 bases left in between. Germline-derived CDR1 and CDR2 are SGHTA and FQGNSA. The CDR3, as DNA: TGTGCCAGCAGCGTAGACCGGGACCCCCCGTGGTTCTTC. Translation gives CASSVDRDPPWFF. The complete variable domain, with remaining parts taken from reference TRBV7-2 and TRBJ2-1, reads GAGVSQSPSNKVTEKGKDVELRCDPISGHTALYWYRQSLGQGLEFLIYFQGNSAPDKSGLPSDRFSAERTGGSVSTLTIQRTQQEDSAVYLCASSVDRDPPWFFGPGTRLTVL.

The CDR3 DNA reads as TGCGCCAGCAGCCAAGAGAGACTAGCGGGAGGCCCCAAGTCTACCGATACGCAGTATTTT. Translated: CASSQERLAGGPKSTDTQYF. The chain is built from TRBV4-1 and TRBJ2-3, with 13 bases matching TRBD2. This CDR3 is 20 amino acids long. The V gene end was trimmed by 0 bases and the J gene end by 6 bases; junction bases not matched to a gene: 15. Germline loops: CDR1 MGHRA, CDR2 YSYEKL.